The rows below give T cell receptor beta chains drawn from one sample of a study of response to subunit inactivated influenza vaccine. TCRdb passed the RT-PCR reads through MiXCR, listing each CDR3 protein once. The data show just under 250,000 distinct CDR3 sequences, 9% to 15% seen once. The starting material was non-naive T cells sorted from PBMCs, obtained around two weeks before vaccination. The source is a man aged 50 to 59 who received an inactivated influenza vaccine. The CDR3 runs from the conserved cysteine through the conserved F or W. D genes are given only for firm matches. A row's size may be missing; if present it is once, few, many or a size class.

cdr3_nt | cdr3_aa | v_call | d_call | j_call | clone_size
TGTGCCAGCAGTTCCGCCAAAGATACGCAGTATTTT | CASSSAKDTQYF | TRBV6-2/TRBV6-3 | - | TRBJ2-3 | -
TGTGCCAGCAGTTTACAACGGGACTGGGAGGATGAGACCCAGTACTTC | CASSLQRDWEDETQYF | TRBV28 | - | TRBJ2-5 | -
TGTGCCAGCAGTCACCATCCTAGGCAGCCTAACTATGGCTACACCTTC | CASSHHPRQPNYGYTF | TRBV6-5 | - | TRBJ1-2 | few
TGTGCCAGCAGCTTAGGGTCGAGTAGAGGGACCTTC | CASSLGSSRGTF | TRBV11-2 | - | TRBJ1-2 | -
TGTGCCAGCAGCTTGGCAGGGCCCCACAATGAGCAGTTCTTC | CASSLAGPHNEQFF | TRBV7-2 | - | TRBJ2-1 | -
TGCGCCAGCCGCTTGACAGTCGAGAATGGCTACACCTTC | CASRLTVENGYTF | TRBV5-1 | - | TRBJ1-2 | once
TGTGCCAGCAGCGTAGCGGGGGGTCTAGAGACCCAGTACTTC | CASSVAGGLETQYF | TRBV9 | TRBD2 | TRBJ2-5 | -
TGCGCCAGCAGCCAAACTAGCGGGAGCCGTACCGAGCAGTACTTC | CASSQTSGSRTEQYF | TRBV4-3 | TRBD2 | TRBJ2-7 | many
TGTGCCAGCAGCTGGCAGGGTGCGGACACAGATACGCAGTATTTT | CASSWQGADTDTQYF | TRBV12-3/TRBV12-4 | - | TRBJ2-3 | few
TGTGCCAGCAGTCCTCAGGGTGGGAGCAATCAGCCCCAGCATTTT | CASSPQGGSNQPQHF | TRBV12-3/TRBV12-4 | - | TRBJ1-5 | many
TGTGCCAGCAGCTTAGTGGGGGGGGGGACCTACAATGAGCAGTTCTTC | CASSLVGGGTYNEQFF | TRBV7-2 | TRBD2 | TRBJ2-1 | -
TGTGCCAGCAGTTTCCGCGAGACCCAGTACTTC | CASSFRETQYF | TRBV28 | - | TRBJ2-5 | few
TGCGCCAGCAGCCTAGGGACAGGGAATATAGAGACCCAGTACTTC | CASSLGTGNIETQYF | TRBV5-1 | TRBD1 | TRBJ2-5 | few
TGTGCCAGCAGTGGGGGACAGCGCTTGAACACTGAAGCTTTCTTT | CASSGGQRLNTEAFF | TRBV2 | TRBD1 | TRBJ1-1 | -
TGCAGTGCTAGAGATTTTGGTAGCGGGCGCGAGCAGTACTTC | CSARDFGSGREQYF | TRBV20-1 | TRBD2 | TRBJ2-7 | many
TGCAGTGCTACCCGGACAGGGGGTCACTACGAGCAGTACTTC | CSATRTGGHYEQYF | TRBV20-1 | TRBD1 | TRBJ2-7 | few
TGTGCCAGCAGCTTAAGGGCAGGGGACAATTCACCCCTCCACTTT | CASSLRAGDNSPLHF | TRBV11-2 | - | TRBJ1-6 | many
TGCGCCAGCAGATTCGACAGGGGTACTAATGAAAAACTGTTTTTT | CASRFDRGTNEKLFF | TRBV5-1 | TRBD1 | TRBJ1-4 | -
TGTGCCAGCAGCCACCTTGCTAGCTCCTACAATGAGCAGTTCTTC | CASSHLASSYNEQFF | TRBV14 | - | TRBJ2-1 | -
TGTGCCATCAGTGAGTCGACTCCAGGGATTGGAAACACCATATATTTT | CAISESTPGIGNTIYF | TRBV10-3 | - | TRBJ1-3 | many
TGTGCCAGCAGCCGGACAGAAGACGAGCAGTACTTC | CASSRTEDEQYF | TRBV2 | - | TRBJ2-7 | few
TGTGCCAGCAGCTTGGAAGTAAGGGGGGGGTACAATGAGCAGTTCTTC | CASSLEVRGGYNEQFF | TRBV5-5 | - | TRBJ2-1 | many
TGTGCCAGCAGGAAGATAGAGAGCGAGCAGTACTTC | CASRKIESEQYF | TRBV6-5 | - | TRBJ2-7 | -
TGTGCCAGCAATAACGACCCTTCACCCCTCCACTTT | CASNNDPSPLHF | TRBV28 | - | TRBJ1-6 | few
TGTGCCATCAGTGAGACCCGGACACCCTTGGGAGAGACCCAGTACTTC | CAISETRTPLGETQYF | TRBV10-3 | - | TRBJ2-5 | few
TGCAGTGCTAAAGGTGGGGGAGACTCGAACACCGGGGAGCTGTTTTTT | CSAKGGGDSNTGELFF | TRBV20-1 | - | TRBJ2-2 | -
TGTGCCAGCAGTTTAGCCCTATTCACGCGGGACACTGAAGCTTTCTTT | CASSLALFTRDTEAFF | TRBV12-3/TRBV12-4 | - | TRBJ1-1 | many
TGTGCCAGCTCTGGGGTCTGGGGAGACAGGACCTACGAGCAGTACTTC | CASSGVWGDRTYEQYF | TRBV18 | - | TRBJ2-7 | few
TGTGCCACCAGCAGAGCCATCTCCACAGGCTATGGCTACACCTTC | CATSRAISTGYGYTF | TRBV15 | - | TRBJ1-2 | -
TGTGCCAGCAGCCTCAGCGGGAGCGGTACCGGGGAGCTGTTTTTT | CASSLSGSGTGELFF | TRBV9 | TRBD2 | TRBJ2-2 | -
TGTGCTAGTGGTCCCAACAACGCGGGGGGGACTGAAGCTTTCTTT | CASGPNNAGGTEAFF | TRBV12-5 | - | TRBJ1-1 | once
TGTGCCAGCAGCCAAGGGTTCACTAGCGGGAGAGGCGGCACAGATACGCAGTATTTT | CASSQGFTSGRGGTDTQYF | TRBV14 | TRBD2 | TRBJ2-3 | few
TGTGCCAGCAGTGAAGACAGGGCCGGGGAGCTGTTTTTT | CASSEDRAGELFF | TRBV6-1 | - | TRBJ2-2 | -
TGCAGTGCTAACGCAGGGTCTAACACTGAAGCTTTCTTT | CSANAGSNTEAFF | TRBV20-1 | - | TRBJ1-1 | many
TGCAGTGCGGCGCGGTCTAGCACAGATACGCAGTATTTT | CSAARSSTDTQYF | TRBV20-1 | - | TRBJ2-3 | few